This passage covers 25 T cell receptor beta chains from one sample sequenced in a study of blood T cell repertoires in COVID-19. TCRdb keeps only in-frame clones here, not all; method: immunoSEQ multiplex PCR. The sample contains some 46,000 clones, approximately 85% of which appear only once. The sequenced material came from peripheral blood. The receptors here all came from a man aged 55-75 years with acute or convalescent COVID-19.

The chain employs TRBV2 and TRBJ2-5; D unresolved. V was trimmed by 2 bases and J by 3 bases, leaving 7 bases between them. Germline assignment: CDR1 SNHLY and CDR2 FYNNEI. The CDR3 runs to 13 residues. For the CDR3, the DNA is TGTGCCAGCAGTGAATTGACAAAAGAGACCCAGTACTTC. Translating it yields CASSELTKETQYF.

The V gene is TRBV15, the J gene TRBJ2-7, with a possible D match to TRBD1 (7 bases). Germline CDR1 reads LNHNV; CDR2 reads YYDKDF (reference sequence). CDR3 length: 16 amino acids. The ends were cut back, 1 base at V and 3 bases at J, with 16 bases in the middle. The CDR3 sequence is CATSRGLTGRHYEQYF. In DNA form, the CDR3 reads TGTGCCACCAGCAGAGGATTGACAGGGAGGCACTACGAGCAGTACTTC.

This sequence joins TRBV2 and TRBJ1-4, with D tentatively TRBD1 (6 bases). V was cut by 7 bases and J by 8 bases, with 17 bases left in between. This CDR3 contains 14 residues. Per germline, CDR1 SNHLY and CDR2 FYNNEI. CDR3 bases: TGTGCCAGCATCCCGGGCAGGGGTGCGGAAAAACTGTTTTTT. Translating gives CASIPGRGAEKLFF.

The chain links TRBV5-1 to TRBJ1-1; 7 bases agree with TRBD1. Germline-derived CDR1 and CDR2 are SGHRS and YFSETQ. The trim removed 1 base at V and 4 bases at J, leaving 7 bases unmatched. This CDR3 region has 15 residues. CDR3 nucleotides: TGCGCCAGCAGCTTGACAGGGGCGGGGGGCACTGAAGCTTTCTTT. Translating gives CASSLTGAGGTEAFF.

The chain links TRBV14 to TRBJ2-2; no reliable D call. CDR1 and CDR2 (germline): SGHDN, FVKESK. Trimming took 1 base from V and 1 from J, leaving 7 bases between them. The CDR3 has 15 amino acids. CDR3 sequence: CASSQVNGNTGELFF. The CDR3 DNA sequence: TGTGCCAGCAGCCAAGTGAACGGGAACACCGGGGAGCTGTTTTTT.

This clone is medium-sized. The V gene is TRBV7-8, the J gene TRBJ2-7; unclear D gene. This CDR3 has 11 amino acids. V lost 7 bases, J lost 7 bases, and 11 bases lay in between. CDR1 SGHVS and CDR2 FQNEAQ come from the germline V gene. The CDR3 region is CASTDTSEQYF. In DNA, the CDR3 is TGTGCCAGCACCGACACCTCGGAGCAGTACTTC. Full variable domain (rest looked up from reference TRBV7-8 and TRBJ2-7): GAGVSQSPRYKVAKRGQDVALRCDPISGHVSLFWYQQALGQGPEFLTYFQNEAQLDKSGLPSDRFFAERPEGSVSTLKIQRTQQEDSAVYLCASTDTSEQYFGPGTRLTVT.

In this sample, this clone turned up a few times. V is TRBV29-1 and J is TRBJ2-3, with D perhaps TRBD1 (5 bases). The germline CDR1 and CDR2 sequences are SQVTM and ANQGSEA. V was cut by 2 bases and J by 4 bases, with 7 bases left in between. The CDR3 runs to 12 residues. CDR3 DNA sequence: TGCAGCGTTGAACAGGGATCAGATACGCAGTATTTT. Translating it yields CSVEQGSDTQYF.

A single count supports this clone. One end of the junction does not line up with germline, which may come from a read error. This sequence joins TRBV19 and TRBJ1-1; D unresolved. The germline gives CDR1 LNHDA, CDR2 SQIVND (reference sequence). The CDR3 consists of 12 residues. CDR3 loop: CVSIYGNTEAFF. CDR3 nucleotide sequence: TGTGTCAGTATTTACGGGAACACTGAAGCTTTCTTT.

The chain carries TRBV5-1 and TRBJ2-5, with D possibly TRBD1 on 5 matching bases. Germline-derived CDR1 and CDR2 are SGHRS and YFSETQ. Trimming left V 5 bases short and J 2 bases short, with 13 bases between. The CDR3 contains 14 residues. CDR3 sequence: CASRLQGAQETQYF. CDR3 coding DNA: TGCGCCAGCAGACTCCAAGGGGCTCAAGAGACCCAGTACTTC.

The chain uses TRBV19 and TRBJ1-2, with D possibly TRBD1 on 6 matching bases. Germline V gene lookup returns CDR1 LNHDA and CDR2 SQIVND (reference sequence). Trimming took off 3 bases at V and 7 bases at J, with 15 bases between the two ends. The CDR3 loop spans 14 amino acids. CDR3 loop: CASSIGGARIGYTF. The CDR3 DNA follows: TGTGCCAGTAGTATCGGGGGGGCTCGCATTGGCTACACCTTC.

This sequence joins TRBV2 and TRBJ1-5; D is possibly TRBD1 (5 bases). Looked up from germline, CDR1 is SNHLY and CDR2 is FYNNEI. The V end lost 4 bases, the J end lost 3 bases, and 13 bases lay between the germline ends. This CDR3 comprises 15 residues. The CDR3 loop is CASSAQGRNNQPQHF. CDR3 in DNA: TGTGCCAGCAGTGCCCAGGGTCGTAACAATCAGCCCCAGCATTTT.

V gene TRBV19 combines with J gene TRBJ1-2, with a possible D match to TRBD1 (5 bases). Trimming removed 6 bases from V and 1 base from J, with 12 bases in between. The germline CDR1 and CDR2 sequences are LNHDA and SQIVND (reference sequence). The CDR3 has 14 amino acids. As DNA, the CDR3 is TGTGCCAGTAGCAATCAGGGATTTAACTATGGCTACACCTTC. Translation gives CASSNQGFNYGYTF.

The CDR3 spells CASTKIGGGGTGYTF. CDR3 bases: TGTGCCAGCACCAAGATCGGGGGGGGCGGCACTGGCTACACCTTC. This sequence joins TRBV28 and TRBJ1-2; D might be TRBD1 (6 bases). CDR1 and CDR2 (germline): MDHEN, SYDVKM. With 7 bases removed from V and 7 bases from J, the gap between germline ends came to 22 bases. There are 15 residues in the CDR3.

This clone has a single count. V gene TRBV21-1 combines with J gene TRBJ2-7; the D segment call TRBD2 is taken from the table without a DNA check. TRBV21-1 corresponds to a pseudogene. This CDR3 has 17 amino acids. The DNA for the CDR3 is TGTGCCAGCAGCAAACTTTCGAGCGGGAGGGTCTCCTACGAGCAGTACTTC. This translates into CASSKLSSGRVSYEQYF.

The V call is TRBV29-1, the J call TRBJ1-2; a possible D gene is TRBD1 (6 bases). V lost 4 bases and J 4 bases, leaving 10 bases between the germline ends. CDR3 length: 12 amino acids. Germline CDR1 is SQVTM and CDR2 is ANQGSEA. In DNA, the CDR3 is TGCAGCGTTGGACAGGCCTCCTATGGCTACACCTTC. This gives the protein CSVGQASYGYTF. The full variable domain, in which reference TRBV29-1 and TRBJ1-2 provide the parts outside the CDR3, is SAVISQKPSRDICQRGTSLTIQCQVDSQVTMMFWYRQQPGQSLTLIATANQGSEATYESGFVIDKFPISRPNLTFSTLTVSNMSPEDSSIYLCSVGQASYGYTFGSGTRLTVV.

The chain recombines TRBV6-1 with TRBJ2-5; D perhaps matches TRBD2 (6 bases). CDR1 MNHNS and CDR2 SASEGT come from the germline V gene. V dropped 3 bases and J dropped 5 bases, with 19 bases sitting between them. CDR3 length equals 16 residues. CDR3 sequence reads: CASSDPGGSKRETQYF. CDR3 bases: TGTGCCAGCAGTGACCCTGGGGGGTCTAAGCGGGAGACCCAGTACTTC.

J is TRBJ2-1 and V is TRBV30, with TRBD2 matching 8 bases. V lost 1 base, J lost 8 bases, and 7 bases stayed unmatched. Germline V gene data show CDR1 as GTSNPN and CDR2 as SVGIG (reference sequence). CDR3 length: 14 amino acids. This CDR3 is CAWSGTGGPHEQFF. CDR3 coding DNA: TGTGCCTGGAGTGGAACGGGAGGGCCTCATGAGCAGTTCTTC.

The V call is TRBV28, the J call TRBJ2-6, with D unclear. The CDR3 totals 16 residues. Deletions cut 5 bases from V and 0 bases from J, with 11 bases between. Germline lookup yields CDR1 MDHEN and CDR2 SYDVKM. The CDR3 coding sequence is TGTGCCAGCAGTGTGCAGGCCCCCTCTGGGGCCAACGTCCTGACTTTC. This encodes CASSVQAPSGANVLTF.

This chain connects TRBV18 to TRBJ2-7, with D tentatively TRBD2 (6 bases). Germline CDR1 and CDR2: KGHSH and LQKENI. Trimming stripped 4 bases from V and 2 bases from J, with 15 bases between. The CDR3 spans 15 residues. DNA for the CDR3: TGTGCCAGCTCACGAACCCGGGGGACCACCTACGAGCAGTACTTC. This gives the protein CASSRTRGTTYEQYF.

This chain connects TRBV27 to TRBJ2-5; TRBD2 matches at 15 bases. The CDR3 loop spans 14 amino acids. The trim removed 5 bases at V and 5 bases at J, leaving 0 bases unmatched. Germline V gene sequence: CDR1 MNHEY, CDR2 SMNVEV (reference sequence). CDR3 bases: TGTGCCAGCAGTGGACTAGCGGGAGGGGAGACCCAGTACTTC. This sequence encodes CASSGLAGGETQYF.

This clone was seen a few times. CDR3 sequence reads: CSGGLAGGRAEQFF. The CDR3 nucleotides are TGCAGCGGGGGACTAGCGGGAGGACGGGCTGAGCAGTTCTTC. V gene TRBV29-1 combines with J gene TRBJ2-1, with 15 bases identical to TRBD2. V lost 7 bases, J lost 9 bases, and 7 bases stayed unmatched. CDR3 length: 14 amino acids. The V gene's germline CDR1 is SQVTM and CDR2 ANQGSEA.

This sequence joins TRBV6-5 and TRBJ2-5; TRBD2 matches at 8 bases. This CDR3 is built from 15 residues. The germline gives CDR1 MNHEY, CDR2 SVGAGI. Trimming at V came to 0 bases and at J to 4 bases, leaving 4 bases not matched to a gene. The CDR3 protein is CASSYSTLAGETQYF. CDR3 nucleotide sequence: TGTGCCAGCAGTTACTCGACCCTAGCGGGAGAGACCCAGTACTTC.

The chain links TRBV19 to TRBJ2-2; D might be TRBD2 (5 bases). CDR1 LNHDA and CDR2 SQIVND come from the germline V gene (reference sequence). Trimming pared 2 bases from V and 7 bases from J, leaving 11 bases between. CDR3 length: 14 residues. The CDR3 bases are TGTGCCAGTAGTATAAGGGAGAATATCGGGGAGCTGTTTTTT. Amino acids: CASSIRENIGELFF.

The J gene is TRBJ1-3, the V gene TRBV12-3 or TRBV12-4; D unresolved. The CDR3 length is 13 residues. Trimming cost V 5 bases and J 0 bases, with 5 bases left between them. Written as DNA, the CDR3 is TGTGCCAGCAGTCGACACTCTGGAAACACCATATATTTT. Its translation: CASSRHSGNTIYF.

This clone was seen only once. The chain uses TRBV27 and TRBJ2-2; 7 bases line up with TRBD2. The CDR3 totals 17 residues. Germline trimming cut 5 bases from V and 4 bases from J; bases unmatched to any gene: 13. CDR1 is MNHEY, CDR2 SMNVEV, per germline (reference sequence). The CDR3 bases are TGTGCCAGCAGTCCTCTCGCCACTAGCGCAGTCACCGGGGAGCTGTTTTTT. As protein: CASSPLATSAVTGELFF.